Included here is one T cell receptor (beta chain) sequence, with context. Its antigen is still unknown. This record belongs to a study of cytomegalovirus exposure and HLA in healthy donors. Study-level findings and limits: It was assumed in the presence/absence analyses that sequencing depth was roughly uniform across donors.

Per germline, CDR1 MDHEN and CDR2 SYDVKM. J lost 5 bases, V lost 6 bases, and 17 bases had no gene match. This CDR3 region has 17 residues. Researchers ran the PCR with 60 Vbeta and 13 Jbeta primers. The table came from immunoSEQ multiplex PCR; TCRdb's copy has only in-frame clones and leaves some out. The data contain around 89,000 clones, 81% of them singletons. This clonotype originated in a girl aged 2-10 years in good health and CMV-seropositive. Sequencing was carried out using PBMCs. V gene TRBV28 combines with J gene TRBJ2-5; TRBD2 aligns across 8 bases. The CDR3 is CASRPLLGGRNFETQYF. DNA for the CDR3: TGTGCCAGCAGACCCCTCCTGGGCGGGAGGAATTTCGAGACCCAGTACTTC.